This TCR beta chain was obtained from a study of cytomegalovirus exposure and HLA in healthy donors. Germline CDR1 MDHEN, CDR2 SYDVKM. The length of the CDR3 is 14 residues. V shed 3 bases, J shed 3 bases, and the junction held 1 base outside the gene matches. PCR primers comprised 60 Vbeta and 13 Jbeta primers. TCRdb's copy holds only in-frame clones and misses some; the assay was immunoSEQ multiplex PCR. The table shows some 200,000 clones, with 75% to 85% occurring only once. This sequence was found in a woman aged 18-29 years in good health and CMV-seronegative. The V and J genes are TRBV28 and TRBJ2-3, with 9 bases aligning to TRBD1. Material for sequencing was PBMCs. The CDR3 sequence is CASSLDRGTDTQYF. As DNA, the CDR3 is TGTGCCAGCAGTTTGGACAGGGGAACAGATACGCAGTATTTT. Full variable domain (outside the CDR3, taken from reference TRBV28 and TRBJ2-3): DVKVTQSSRYLVKRTGEKVFLECVQDMDHENMFWYRQDPGLGLRLIYFSYDVKMKEKGDIPEGYSVSREKKERFSLILESASTNQTSMYLCASSLDRGTDTQYFGPGTRLTVL.